Listed below are T cell receptor beta chains from one sample, sequenced in a study of regulatory T cells in long-lasting Graves disease. TCRdb processed the multiplex PCR reads anew with MiXCR; each CDR3 protein has one entry. The sample carries around 430,000 distinct CDR3 sequences, roughly 22% recorded once. The specimen was peripheral blood mononuclear cells (PBMCs), collected when the disease was refractory, from a patient treated with antithyroid drugs. All receptors derive from a female donor with Graves disease. CDR3s include the opening cysteine and the closing phenylalanine or tryptophan. The order of the fields is clone size, CDR3 length, D gene, J gene, V gene, CDR3 protein, CDR3 DNA. D genes are given only for firm matches. Not every row has a clone size; where given, it reads once, few, many or a size class.

few	16	TRBD1	TRBJ1-2	TRBV14	CASSQEGQRASGGYTF	TGTGCCAGCAGCCAAGAGGGACAGCGGGCTTCGGGAGGCTACACCTTC
few	14	NA	TRBJ2-7	TRBV10-3	CAIRSGDPTYEQYF	TGTGCCATCAGGTCAGGGGATCCCACCTACGAGCAGTACTTC
few	12	NA	TRBJ2-4	TRBV10-1	CASVPFCDIQYF	TGCGCCAGCGTGCCGTTTTGCGACATTCAGTACTTC
many	14	NA	TRBJ1-1	TRBV2	CASSASRMDTEAFF	TGTGCCAGCAGTGCTTCCAGGATGGACACTGAAGCTTTCTTT
few	12	TRBD2	TRBJ2-1	TRBV2	CASSPGLAGLVF	TGTGCCAGCAGCCCAGGACTAGCGGGATTGGTCTTC
NA	14	NA	TRBJ1-1	TRBV11-3	CASSTRTVNTEAFF	TGTGCCAGCAGCACCCGGACGGTGAACACTGAAGCTTTCTTT
many	15	TRBD2	TRBJ2-5	TRBV7-2	CASSSRWFGGETQYF	TGTGCCAGCAGCAGTAGGTGGTTCGGGGGGGAGACCCAGTACTTC
many	14	NA	TRBJ1-1	TRBV3-1	CASSQGQANTEAFF	TGTGCCAGCAGCCAAGGACAGGCGAACACTGAAGCTTTCTTT
many	16	TRBD2	TRBJ2-5	TRBV11-3	CASSEEWAGGRETQYF	TGTGCCAGCAGCGAGGAGTGGGCGGGGGGCCGTGAGACCCAGTACTTC
NA	15	TRBD1	TRBJ1-6	TRBV20-1	CSAGKVDRGNSPLHF	TGCAGTGCTGGAAAAGTGGACAGGGGTAATTCACCCCTCCACTTT
NA	16	NA	TRBJ2-3	TRBV6-5	CASSYSGLRGEDTQYF	TGTGCCAGCAGTTACAGCGGGCTGAGGGGCGAAGATACGCAGTATTTT